A single sample is the source of the 24 T cell receptor beta chains below, sequenced in a study of tumor and adjacent non-tumor tissue in lung cancer. A modified ARM-PCR protocol with three rounds of nested PCR amplified TCRbeta. TCRdb recomputed calls from the multiplex PCR reads with MiXCR, one row per CDR3 protein. The profile shows under 150,000 distinct CDR3 sequences, approximately 66% of them singletons. The template was RNA from unsorted bulk tissue. The sample was lung tumor tissue. The receptors shown here come from a man aged 30 to 39 with non-small cell lung cancer.

Of note for this clonotype: A read error may produce the germline difference seen at one junction end. The chain has TRBV6-1 and TRBJ2-1; weak D call: TRBD2 (6 bases). Germline CDR1 reads MNHNS; CDR2 reads SASEGT. The CDR3 consists of 19 residues. CDR3 sequence reads: CASLSRPSAGQEGYNEQFF. For the CDR3, the DNA is TGTGCCAGCCTGAGTCGGCCTAGCGCCGGCCAAGAGGGCTACAATGAACAGTTCTTC.

The chain employs TRBV12-3 or TRBV12-4 and TRBJ2-2; 9 bases are a match to TRBD1. Trimming took 6 bases from V and 1 from J; bases not matched to a gene: 9. The CDR3 has 17 amino acids. The CDR3 sequence is CASSSWTGAQNTGELFF. CDR3 bases: TGTGCCAGCAGCAGCTGGACAGGGGCACAGAACACCGGGGAGCTGTTTTTT.

In regard to this clonotype: A junction boundary mismatches the germline segment, possibly from a read error. The CDR3 protein is CVWSPPPTYEQYF. The CDR3 DNA reads TGTGTCTGGAGTCCCCCCCCAACCTACGAGCAGTACTTC. This rearrangement joins TRBV30 to TRBJ2-7; D remains unclear. Germline lookup yields CDR1 GTSNPN and CDR2 SVGIG (reference sequence). CDR3 length: 13 amino acids.

About this clonotype: This is likely a read error, given that the CDR3 carries no conserved phenylalanine or tryptophan at its end. The chain links TRBV4-1 to TRBJ2-7; D uncertain. The V and J ends lost 0 bases and 1 base respectively, with 13 bases between them. The CDR3 sequence is 16 residues long. Germline V lookup: CDR1 MGHRA, CDR2 YSYEKL. CDR3 DNA sequence: TGCGCCAGCAGCCAAGAATGGCACTTTGGGTCCTACGAGCAGTACTTA. This encodes CASSQEWHFGSYEQYL.

The table lists this clonotype with a few counts. J is TRBJ2-5 and V is TRBV7-2, with TRBD2 matching over 10 bases. V lost 1 base to trimming and J lost 4 bases; unmatched junction nucleotides: 3. The CDR3 extends over 15 amino acids. The germline CDR1 and CDR2 sequences are SGHTA and FQGNSA. The CDR3 DNA sequence: TGTGCCAGCAGCTTAGTAGTAGCGGGGGGAGAGACCCAGTACTTC. Translation gives CASSLVVAGGETQYF.

For this clonotype: The conserved phenylalanine or tryptophan normally closing the CDR3 is absent here, so this likely arose from a read error. The DNA is left out, because the CDR3 cannot be placed on it with certainty; the CDR3 is given as TCRdb lists it. The chain joins TRBV4-1 to TRBJ2-3. In germline, CDR1 is MGHRA, CDR2 YSYEKL. Both ends counted, the CDR3 spans 17 residues. This CDR3 is CASSQETKLSRADTLYS.

A word on this clonotype: This may stem from a read error, because a much larger clone lies one nucleotide away. The genes are TRBV29-1 and TRBJ1-1, with TRBD1 as a possible D gene (5 bases). CDR1 is SQVTM and CDR2 is ANQGSEA in the germline V gene. The CDR3 contains 13 residues. V shed 4 bases and J shed 9 bases, with 18 bases lying between them. The CDR3 is CSVVHGQGSKAFF. The CDR3 DNA sequence: TGCAGCGTTGTACACGGACAAGGCTCTAAAGCTTTCTTT.

Concerning this clonotype itself: At one of its ends the junction is not consistent with the germline gene, which may arise from a read error. V and J are TRBV11-2 and TRBJ2-3; D possibly matches TRBD1 or TRBD2 (6 bases each). The CDR3 covers 17 residues. CDR1 and CDR2 (germline): SGHAT, FQNNGV. The CDR3 reads CGSSFYPRGVHIDTQYF. The CDR3 region has the DNA TGTGGCAGCAGTTTTTACCCAAGGGGGGTACACATAGATACGCAGTATTTT.

The sample holds many counts of this clonotype. V is TRBV6-2 or TRBV6-3 and J is TRBJ1-5; a possible D gene is TRBD1 (5 bases). The CDR3 is 15 amino acids. Germline lookup yields CDR1 MNHEY and CDR2 SVGEGT. V was shortened by 5 bases and J by 2 bases, with 13 bases between the two germline ends. In DNA form, the CDR3 reads TGTGCCAGCAGTCCTCAAAACAGGCGCAATCAGCCCCAGCATTTT. Its protein is CASSPQNRRNQPQHF.

The chain couples TRBV30 to TRBJ2-7, with no clear D. The CDR3 spans 12 residues. Trimming cost V 0 bases and J 12 bases, with 15 bases left between them. From germline, CDR1 is GTSNPN and CDR2 SVGIG (reference sequence). CDR3 bases: TGTGCCTGGAGTGTAGACCCCCCGGTGCGGTACTTC. This sequence encodes CAWSVDPPVRYF.

With regard to this clonotype: One end of the junction does not line up with germline, which may come from a read error. The chain has TRBV20-1 and TRBJ1-5; 7 nucleotides agree with TRBD1. This CDR3 spans 16 amino acids. Germline loops: CDR1 DFQATT, CDR2 SNEGSKA (reference sequence). Written as DNA, the CDR3 is TGCAGTGCTAGAGAGCCGAGGGGGCTTAGCAATCAGCCCAAGCATTTT. Residues: CSAREPRGLSNQPKHF.

There are many counts of this clonotype. J is TRBJ2-3 and V is TRBV12-3 or TRBV12-4, with D uncertain. CDR3 length: 13 residues. V was trimmed by 2 bases and J by 2 bases, leaving 5 bases between them. CDR3 sequence reads: CASSLSHTDTQYF. The CDR3 bases are TGTGCCAGCAGTTTAAGCCACACAGATACGCAGTATTTT.

A note on this clonotype: A read error may explain this, as a much larger clone is one base away. The V call is TRBV24-1, the J call TRBJ2-1; 15 nucleotides match TRBD2. CDR1 KGHDR and CDR2 SFDVKD come from the germline V gene. CDR3 length equals 17 residues. CDR3 DNA: TGTACCACCAGTGATTTGGGACTAGCGGGAGGTTTCCATGAGCAGTTCTTC. It specifies CTTSDLGLAGGFHEQFF.

Concerning this clonotype: A much larger clone differs by one base, so this may be a read error. V gene TRBV30 combines with J gene TRBJ2-3; 13 bases map to TRBD2. The V gene end was trimmed by 0 bases and the J gene end by 4 bases; junction bases not matched to a gene: 1. The CDR3 is 15 amino acids. Germline CDR1 and CDR2: GTSNPN and SVGIG (reference sequence). The CDR3 loop is CAWSVLAGGSDTQYF. In DNA form, the CDR3 reads TGTGCCTGGAGTGTACTAGCGGGAGGGTCAGATACGCAGTATTTT.

This clonotype was detected once. This sequence joins TRBV20-1 and TRBJ2-1; D might be TRBD1 (5 bases). Germline V gene sequence: CDR1 DFQATT, CDR2 SNEGSKA (reference sequence). CDR3 length equals 13 residues. V dropped 7 bases and J dropped 7 bases, with 17 bases sitting between them. CDR3 DNA sequence: TGCAGTGAGCCTGACTTCAGGGATAATGAGCAGTTCTTC. Its protein is CSEPDFRDNEQFF.

With regard to this clonotype: Relative to the germline gene, one junction end is altered; a read error may explain this. The J gene is TRBJ2-7, the V gene TRBV20-1; D remains ambiguous. Looked up from germline, CDR1 is DFQATT and CDR2 is SNEGSKA (reference sequence). This CDR3 comprises 12 residues. The CDR3 region is CNASDRSREQYF. CDR3 in DNA: TGTAATGCTAGTGACCGTAGTAGGGAGCAGTACTTC.

The sample holds many counts of this clonotype. J is TRBJ2-2 and V is TRBV4-3; maybe TRBD2 (6 bases). Germline CDR1 reads LGHNA; CDR2 reads YSLEER. With 1 base removed from V and 0 bases from J, the gap between germline ends came to 9 bases. This CDR3 is 16 amino acids long. Here the CDR3 reads CASSQGAGSNTGELFF. CDR3 DNA sequence: TGCGCCAGCAGCCAAGGGGCGGGGTCGAACACCGGGGAGCTGTTTTTT.

This clonotype was seen just once. The chain carries TRBV5-1 and TRBJ1-5; the match to TRBD1 covers 9 bases. V was clipped by 0 bases and J by 7 bases; unmatched bases: 5. From germline, CDR1 is SGHRS and CDR2 YFSETQ. The CDR3 covers 15 residues. This CDR3 reads CASSLGQGVNQPQHF. The CDR3 DNA sequence: TGCGCCAGCAGCTTGGGACAGGGGGTGAACCAGCCCCAGCATTTT. The full variable domain, its missing parts supplied by reference TRBV5-1 and TRBJ1-5, is KAGVTQTPRYLIKTRGQQVTLSCSPISGHRSVSWYQQTPGQGLQFLFEYFSETQRNKGNFPGRFSGRQFSNSRSEMNVSTLELGDSALYLCASSLGQGVNQPQHFGDGTRLSIL.

Turning to this clonotype: It may be a read error: a sequence one base away is much more abundant. The chain couples TRBV20-1 to TRBJ2-3, with 9 bases fitting TRBD2. Germline CDR1 reads DFQATT; CDR2 reads SNEGSKA (reference sequence). This CDR3 has 15 amino acids. V lost 6 bases, J lost 3 bases, and 10 bases stayed unmatched. CDR3 loop: CSASPWLAGTDTQYF. The CDR3 DNA sequence: TGCAGTGCCTCGCCCTGGCTAGCGGGGACAGATACGCAGTATTTT.

Concerning this clonotype itself: A much larger clone sits a single nucleotide away, making a read error possible. The chain is built from TRBV6-2 or TRBV6-3 and TRBJ1-5, with D perhaps matching TRBD1 (5 bases). CDR1 MNHEY and CDR2 SVGEGT come from the germline V gene. CDR3 length: 15 amino acids. V lost 3 bases to trimming and J lost 5 bases, with 14 bases between them. The CDR3 is CASSYSTEGYQPQHF. For the CDR3, the DNA is TGTGCCAGCAGTTATTCGACAGAGGGGTATCAGCCCCAGCATTTT.

Comments on this clonotype: A read error is possible here, since a much larger clone lies one base away. The chain carries TRBV6-5 and TRBJ1-5; D is unresolved. The germline CDR1 and CDR2 sequences are MNHEY and SVGAGI. The CDR3 is made up of 15 amino acids. The V end was cut by 4 bases, the J end by 2 bases, with 12 bases between. The CDR3 sequence: CASSSEGYGNQPQHF. CDR3 DNA: TGTGCCAGCAGTTCCGAGGGTTATGGCAATCAGCCCCAGCATTTT.

This clonotype showed up many times. This chain connects TRBV11-1 to TRBJ1-1; perhaps TRBD1 as D (5 bases). CDR3 length: 15 amino acids. V was trimmed by 5 bases and J by 0 bases, leaving 13 bases between them. Germline V lookup: CDR1 SGHAT, CDR2 FQDESV (reference sequence). The CDR3 is CASSPRGGLNTEAFF. DNA for the CDR3: TGTGCCAGCAGCCCCCGTGGGGGATTGAACACTGAAGCTTTCTTT.

The rearrangement uses TRBV12-3 or TRBV12-4 and TRBJ1-4; 10 bases are shared with TRBD1. With V trimmed by 5 bases and J by 6 bases, 3 bases remained unmatched. The CDR3 extends over 14 amino acids. Here the CDR3 reads CASSLGTGDEKLFF. The CDR3 DNA reads TGTGCCAGCAGTCTCGGGACAGGGGATGAAAAACTGTTTTTT.

Details on this clonotype: This clone may be a read error of a much larger clone one base away. This chain joins TRBV6-6 and TRBJ1-2, with D possibly being TRBD1 (6 bases). This CDR3 comprises 13 residues. In germline, CDR1 is MNHNY, CDR2 SVGAGI (reference sequence). The CDR3 loop is CASRRDIRDGCTF. CDR3 coding DNA: TGTGCCAGCAGAAGGGACATAAGAGATGGCTGCACCTTC.